This T cell receptor (beta chain) appears in the sequencing data of a study of OX40 agonist ivuxolimab in advanced cancers. V was pared by 3 bases and J by 8 bases, with 8 bases of the junction left unmatched. CDR1 is KGHSH and CDR2 is LQKENI in the germline V gene. The CDR3 runs to 16 residues. Clones were read by immunoSEQ multiplex PCR, and TCRdb kept only the in-frame ones, dropping some. The sample lists tens of thousands of clones, 86% occurring once. The clonotype was recovered from an adult with an advanced solid tumor such as melanoma, head and neck, liver or kidney cancer. This material consisted of CD4+ or CD8+ T cells sorted from blood, taken in a trial of the OX40 agonist ivuxolimab. This chain connects TRBV18 to TRBJ2-1; TRBD2 aligns across 12 bases. The CDR3 here is CASSPSLAGGLYEQFF. CDR3 in DNA: TGTGCCAGCTCACCTTCCCTAGCGGGAGGGTTGTATGAGCAGTTCTTC.